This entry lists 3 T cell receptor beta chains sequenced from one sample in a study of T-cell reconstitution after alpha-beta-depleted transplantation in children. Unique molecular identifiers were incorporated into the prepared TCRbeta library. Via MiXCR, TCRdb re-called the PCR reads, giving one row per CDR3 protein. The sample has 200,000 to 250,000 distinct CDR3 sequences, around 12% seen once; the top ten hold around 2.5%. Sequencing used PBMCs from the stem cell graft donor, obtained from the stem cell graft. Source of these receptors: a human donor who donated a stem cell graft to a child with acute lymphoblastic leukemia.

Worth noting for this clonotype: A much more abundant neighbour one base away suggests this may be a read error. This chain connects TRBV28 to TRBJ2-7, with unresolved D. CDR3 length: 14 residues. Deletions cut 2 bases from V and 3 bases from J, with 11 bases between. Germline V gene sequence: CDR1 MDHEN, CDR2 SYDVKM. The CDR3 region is CASSLPGRNYEQYF. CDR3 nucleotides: TGTGCCAGCAGTTTACCAGGAAGGAACTACGAGCAGTACTTC.

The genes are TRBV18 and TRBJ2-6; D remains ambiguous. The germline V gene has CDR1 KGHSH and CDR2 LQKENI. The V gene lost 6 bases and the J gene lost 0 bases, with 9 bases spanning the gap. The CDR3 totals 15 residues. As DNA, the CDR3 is TGTGCCAGCTCCCCTATCTTCTCTGGGGCCAACGTCCTGACTTTC. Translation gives CASSPIFSGANVLTF.

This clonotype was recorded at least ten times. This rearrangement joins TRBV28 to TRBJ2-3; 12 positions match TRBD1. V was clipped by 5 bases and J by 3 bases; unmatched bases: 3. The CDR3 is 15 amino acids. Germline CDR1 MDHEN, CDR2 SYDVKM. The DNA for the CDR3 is TGTGCCAGCAGTCCGGGACAGGGGGCGACAGATACGCAGTATTTT. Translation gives CASSPGQGATDTQYF. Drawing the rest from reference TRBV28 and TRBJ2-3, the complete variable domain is DVKVTQSSRYLVKRTGEKVFLECVQDMDHENMFWYRQDPGLGLRLIYFSYDVKMKEKGDIPEGYSVSREKKERFSLILESASTNQTSMYLCASSPGQGATDTQYFGPGTRLTVL.